The 26 T cell receptor beta chains below were found in one sample sequenced in a study of graft-versus-host responses after intestinal transplantation. No antigens are known for them. This table comes from immunoSEQ multiplex PCR, and its TCRdb copy is limited to in-frame clones, with some not included. The profile shows some 100,000 clones, about 93% of them singletons. The specimen was unstimulated CD8+ T cells sorted from spleen or lymph node cells, collected before intestinal transplant. All receptors derive from a human donor who received an intestinal transplant.

The rearrangement uses TRBV9 and TRBJ2-7, with TRBD2 as a possible D gene (6 bases). V was cut by 7 bases and J by 1 base, with 15 bases left in between. The CDR3 is 14 amino acids. Germline CDR1 is SGDLS and CDR2 is YYNGEE. The CDR3 bases are TGTGCCAGCTCAAGGTTGGCGGGATCCTACGAGCAGTACTTC. This gives the protein CASSRLAGSYEQYF.

A single count supports this clone. V usage is TRBV1 and J usage is TRBJ2-2; the table's D call, TRBD2, has no DNA check behind it. TRBV1 is a pseudogene locus. The CDR3 spans 17 residues. The CDR3 here is CTSSQGEGGRVTGELFF. CDR3 bases: TGCACCAGCAGCCAAGGGGAGGGTGGGAGAGTCACCGGGGAGCTGTTTTTT.

This chain joins TRBV13 and TRBJ2-1, with D hard to call. Germline CDR1 PRHDT, CDR2 FYEKMQ (reference sequence). Deletions cut 5 bases from V and 4 bases from J, with 6 bases between. This CDR3 spans 12 amino acids. This CDR3 reads CASSRSYNEQFF. CDR3 nucleotides: TGTGCCAGCAGCAGGTCTTACAATGAGCAGTTCTTC.

The chain uses TRBV21-1 and TRBJ2-5; TRBD1, as called in the table, went unchecked against the DNA. TRBV21-1 constitutes a pseudogene. This CDR3 comprises 16 residues. The CDR3 nucleotides are TGTGCCTCCTCCCAGGGCGGGACAGAAGAAAAAGAGACCCAGTACTTC. Protein sequence: CASSQGGTEEKETQYF.

This clone was seen a single time. The chain has TRBV27 and TRBJ2-3; D may be TRBD2 (6 bases). The CDR3 contains 14 residues. The germline CDR1 and CDR2 sequences are MNHEY and SMNVEV (reference sequence). Trimming took 3 bases from V and 4 from J, leaving 11 bases between them. The CDR3 nucleotides read TGTGCCAGCAGTTTCTTCAGACTAGCAGATACGCAGTATTTT. Translating it yields CASSFFRLADTQYF.

The chain joins TRBV15 to TRBJ2-2; D unresolved. CDR3 length equals 12 residues. CDR1 LNHNV and CDR2 YYDKDF come from the germline V gene (reference sequence). The V and J ends lost 6 bases and 8 bases respectively, with 10 bases between them. In DNA form, the CDR3 reads TGTGCCACCAGAGTCCCCGGTGGGGAGCTGTTTTTT. Translating it yields CATRVPGGELFF. Full variable domain (rest looked up from reference TRBV15 and TRBJ2-2): DAMVIQNPRYQVTQFGKPVTLSCSQTLNHNVMYWYQQKSSQAPKLLFHYYDKDFNNEADTPDNFQSRRPNTSFCFLDIRSPGLGDTAMYLCATRVPGGELFFGEGSRLTVL.

The V gene is TRBV30, the J gene TRBJ2-1, with D possibly being TRBD1 (6 bases). Germline V lookup: CDR1 GTSNPN, CDR2 SVGIG (reference sequence). Trimming shortened V by 3 bases and J by 4 bases, and 10 bases separated the two germline ends. This CDR3 region has 13 residues. The CDR3 DNA reads TGTGCCTGGAGACTAGGGGGATACAATGAGCAGTTCTTC. It specifies CAWRLGGYNEQFF.

The rearrangement joins TRBV5-6 to TRBJ2-7; the D is unclear. This CDR3 contains 14 residues. Trimming stripped 0 bases from V and 0 bases from J, with 7 bases between. Germline V CDR1 and CDR2: SGHDT, YYEEEE. The CDR3 coding sequence is TGTGCCAGCAGCTTGGTTTCGAGCTCCTACGAGCAGTACTTC. Its translation is CASSLVSSSYEQYF. The full variable domain, in which reference TRBV5-6 and TRBJ2-7 provide the parts outside the CDR3, is DAGVTQSPTHLIKTRGQQVTLRCSPKSGHDTVSWYQQALGQGPQFIFQYYEEEERQRGNFPDRFSGHQFPNYSSELNVNALLLGDSALYLCASSLVSSSYEQYFGPGTRLTVT.

V gene TRBV4-1 combines with J gene TRBJ2-5; a weak D match, TRBD1 (6 bases). Per germline, CDR1 MGHRA and CDR2 YSYEKL. V lost 1 base, J lost 2 bases, and 14 bases lay in between. The CDR3 is 16 amino acids. The CDR3 region is CASSQGVTGPQETQYF. CDR3 DNA: TGCGCCAGCAGCCAAGGCGTCACAGGGCCTCAAGAGACCCAGTACTTC.

This chain joins TRBV10-3 and TRBJ2-7; D gene ambiguous. This CDR3 has 15 amino acids. In germline, CDR1 is ENHRY, CDR2 SYGVKD. V shed 10 bases and J shed 0 bases, with 19 bases lying between them. CDR3 loop: CATYGPEASSYEQYF. The CDR3 DNA reads as TGTGCCACCTACGGCCCCGAGGCTAGCTCCTACGAGCAGTACTTC.

The rearrangement uses TRBV6-6 and TRBJ1-5, with a weak D call TRBD1 (5 bases). The CDR3 covers 15 residues. V was cut by 5 bases and J by 5 bases, with 16 bases left in between. Germline CDR1 and CDR2: MNHNY and SVGAGI (reference sequence). The CDR3, as DNA: TGTGCCAGCAGTCGGGACCCACGGGGGGATCAGCCCCAGCATTTT. This gives the protein CASSRDPRGDQPQHF.

This rearrangement joins TRBV29-1 to TRBJ2-5; 8 nucleotides align to TRBD2. The CDR3 runs to 14 residues. V was clipped by 2 bases and J by 1 base; unmatched bases: 3. Germline assignment: CDR1 SQVTM and CDR2 ANQGSEA. The DNA of the CDR3 is TGCAGCGTTGAATTAGCGGGAAGCCAAGAGACCCAGTACTTC. Its translation is CSVELAGSQETQYF.

Comment on this clone: The DNA is left out, because the CDR3 cannot be placed on it with certainty; the CDR3 is given as TCRdb lists it. CDR3 region: CASSFGQGTDTQYF. This chain connects TRBV11-2 to TRBJ2-3; the D segment call TRBD1 is taken from the table without a DNA check. The CDR3 spans 14 residues, counting both ends. Germline-derived CDR1 and CDR2 are SGHAT and FQNNGV.

The chain carries TRBV6-5 and TRBJ1-5; D is perhaps TRBD1 (6 bases). Trimming removed 5 bases at V and 3 bases at J, with 11 bases between. The CDR3 sequence is 14 residues long. Germline V CDR1 and CDR2: MNHEY, SVGAGI. The CDR3 loop is CASSLQGINQPQHF. In DNA, the CDR3 is TGTGCCAGCAGTCTTCAGGGGATCAATCAGCCCCAGCATTTT.

The chain is built from TRBV6-1 and TRBJ2-3; 13 bases map to TRBD2. After removal of 6 bases from V and 4 bases from J, the junction contained 1 base not matched to a gene. Germline-derived CDR1 and CDR2 are MNHNS and SASEGT. This CDR3 has 14 amino acids. The chain's CDR3 is CASRLAGGPDTQYF. CDR3 nucleotide sequence: TGTGCCAGCAGACTAGCGGGGGGGCCAGATACGCAGTATTTT.

V is TRBV28 and J is TRBJ2-1; TRBD2 matches 11 bases. The CDR3 totals 15 residues. V was pared by 7 bases and J by 6 bases, with 8 bases of the junction left unmatched. Germline CDR1 is MDHEN and CDR2 is SYDVKM. The CDR3 coding sequence is TGTGCCAGCACCCAACTAGCGGGAGTGGGCAATGAGCAGTTCTTC. Its translation: CASTQLAGVGNEQFF.

The rearrangement joins TRBV7-9 to TRBJ1-1, with D unclear. Germline CDR1 reads SEHNR; CDR2 reads FQNEAQ (reference sequence). This CDR3 is built from 14 residues. V was clipped by 6 bases and J by 4 bases, with 15 bases between them. The CDR3 is CASRKEGIGTEAFF. Written as DNA, the CDR3 is TGTGCCAGCAGGAAAGAGGGAATCGGCACTGAAGCTTTCTTT.

This clone was counted once. The rearrangement uses TRBV7-3 and TRBJ2-1, with D hard to call. The germline CDR1 and CDR2 sequences are SGHTA and FQGTGA. The CDR3 consists of 14 residues. Trimming left V 2 bases short and J 0 bases short, with 5 bases between. In DNA, the CDR3 is TGTGCCAGCAGCTTAGAGGACTCCTACAATGAGCAGTTCTTC. Translated: CASSLEDSYNEQFF.

CDR3 loop: CASGGSSSYNEQFF. CDR3 nucleotides: TGTGCCAGCGGAGGGAGTAGCTCCTACAATGAGCAGTTCTTC. The rearrangement joins TRBV19 to TRBJ2-1, with D perhaps TRBD2 (6 bases). Germline V CDR1 and CDR2: LNHDA, SQIVND (reference sequence). The CDR3 runs 14 residues. V was clipped by 9 bases and J by 0 bases, with 12 bases between them. The entire variable domain, with the rest obtained from reference TRBV19 and TRBJ2-1, is as follows: DGGITQSPKYLFRKEGQNVTLSCEQNLNHDAMYWYRQDPGQGLRLIYYSQIVNDFQKGDIAEGYSVSREKKESFPLTVTSAQKNPTAFYLCASGGSSSYNEQFFGPGTRLTVL.

The chain uses TRBV9 and TRBJ2-2, with D unclear. Looked up from germline, CDR1 is SGDLS and CDR2 is YYNGEE. The V end was cut by 0 bases, the J end by 4 bases, with 13 bases between. The CDR3 covers 16 residues. The CDR3 spells CASSVASDVGTGELFF. The CDR3 DNA is TGTGCCAGCAGCGTAGCCAGCGATGTCGGCACCGGGGAGCTGTTTTTT.

The sample holds one count of this clone. The chain is built from TRBV4-2 and TRBJ2-2; the D gene is possibly TRBD1 (6 bases). V shed 2 bases and J shed 1 base, with 8 bases lying between them. The CDR3 is 15 amino acids. Germline V lookup: CDR1 LGHNA, CDR2 YNFKEQ. CDR3 sequence reads: CASSQNRENTGELFF. The CDR3 DNA reads as TGTGCCAGCAGCCAAAACAGGGAGAACACCGGGGAGCTGTTTTTT.

The chain carries TRBV29-1 and TRBJ2-1; the match to TRBD2 covers 13 bases. CDR1 and CDR2 (germline): SQVTM, ANQGSEA. V lost 7 bases, J lost 0 bases, and 12 bases stayed unmatched. CDR3 length: 18 amino acids. The CDR3 reads CSARGPGLAGSSYNEQFF. DNA for the CDR3: TGCAGCGCCCGGGGTCCGGGACTAGCGGGGAGCTCCTACAATGAGCAGTTCTTC.

The count of this clone is one. The chain has TRBV16 and TRBJ2-7; D possibly corresponds to TRBD1 (7 bases). The CDR3 sequence is 14 residues long. Trimming removed 1 base from V and 7 bases from J, with 14 bases in between. Germline V gene sequence: CDR1 KGHSY, CDR2 FQNENV. The CDR3 bases are TGTGCCAGCAGCCAATTTCCAGGGGGGAATGAGCAGTACTTC. Amino acid sequence: CASSQFPGGNEQYF.

The gene calls are TRBV7-2 and TRBJ2-1; perhaps D is TRBD1 or TRBD2 (5 bases each). V was cut by 7 bases and J by 10 bases, with 17 bases left in between. Germline CDR1 SGHTA, CDR2 FQGNSA. CDR3 length: 13 amino acids. The CDR3 here is CASTGTTGWEQFF. CDR3 sequence (DNA): TGTGCCAGCACCGGGACCACCGGATGGGAGCAGTTCTTC.

V gene TRBV28 combines with J gene TRBJ1-5, with D unclear. Deletions cut 3 bases from V and 4 bases from J, with 25 bases between. CDR1 MDHEN and CDR2 SYDVKM come from the germline V gene. The CDR3 extends over 19 amino acids. In nucleotides, the CDR3 is TGTGCCAGCAGTTTTTTTTACCCCAGAGCCGGTTCTGGGAATCAGCCCCAGCATTTT. It specifies CASSFFYPRAGSGNQPQHF.

The rearrangement links TRBV6-1 to TRBJ2-7; 7 bases align to TRBD1. J lost 6 bases, V lost 11 bases, and 7 bases had no gene match. Germline CDR1 MNHNS, CDR2 SASEGT. The CDR3 is 11 amino acids. CDR3 residues: CASRQGVEQYF. The CDR3, as DNA: TGTGCCTCCAGGCAGGGGGTCGAGCAGTACTTC.